One TCR beta chain is described in this entry. Its specificity is not known. The data belong to a study of regulatory T cells in long-lasting Graves disease. As for the study in general: Graves' patients (newly diagnosed) had been on antithyroid drugs under 3 months.

Arm-PCR of CDR3 regions and iRepertoire HTBI primers were used to build TCR beta libraries. MiXCR, applied by TCRdb to the multiplex PCR reads, yields one record per CDR3 protein. Of 440,000 or so distinct CDR3 sequences in the sample, roughly 15% were seen once. Specified time point: newly diagnosed GD, antithyroid drugs for less than 3 months. Construction of the TCR library relied on RNA isolated from PBMCs. Study results and limitations: Relative to new patients (roughly 950), persistent patients exhibited greater sharing of public clonotypes (about 3,000).

A further study also used this sample, focusing on T cells in Graves' hyperthyroidism and ophthalmopathy. That source reports: RT-PCR in the first round (using the HTBI primer set) targeted the TCR CDR3.

The source is a woman aged 25 to 39 with Graves disease. Sequencing used peripheral blood mononuclear cells (PBMCs), obtained at new diagnosis, from a patient treated with antithyroid drugs.

CDR3 DNA: TGTGCCAGCAGCCAAGCAGGAGCAACTAATGAAAAACTGTTTTTT. It is translated as CASSQAGATNEKLFF. The rearrangement links TRBV3-1 to TRBJ1-4; D uncertain. The CDR3 is made up of 15 amino acids. CDR1 is LGHDT and CDR2 is YNNKEL in the germline V gene (reference sequence). With 1 base removed from V and 0 bases from J, the gap between germline ends came to 6 bases.